A single sample is the source of the 28 T cell receptor beta chains below, sequenced in a study of blood T cell repertoires in COVID-19. Here immunoSEQ multiplex PCR was the method, and the copy in TCRdb shows in-frame clones only, minus some. The sample yields about 200,000 clones, 80% to 95% seen once. Sequences were obtained from peripheral blood. These receptors all come from a man aged 60 to 75 with COVID-19, enrolled during active disease.

A single count supports this clone. This chain joins TRBV21-1 and TRBJ1-5; TRBD1 is the table's D call, not checked against the DNA. TRBV21-1 is a documented pseudogene. This CDR3 region has 16 residues. As DNA, the CDR3 is TGTGCCAGCAGCAAAATAAGGGACAGCCTATCCCAGCCCCAGCATTTT. It encodes CASSKIRDSLSQPQHF.

The chain recombines TRBV30 with TRBJ2-7; possibly TRBD1 for D (5 bases). The ends were cut back, 0 bases at V and 1 base at J, with 31 bases in the middle. Per germline, CDR1 GTSNPN and CDR2 SVGIG (reference sequence). The CDR3 totals 21 residues. CDR3: CAWSVRVVLSREIPSSYEQYF. CDR3 nucleotide sequence: TGTGCCTGGAGTGTACGGGTAGTCCTTAGCAGGGAAATCCCGTCGTCCTACGAGCAGTACTTC.

The chain carries TRBV4-1 and TRBJ2-7, with D tentatively TRBD2 (5 bases). The germline V gene has CDR1 MGHRA and CDR2 YSYEKL. This CDR3 comprises 16 residues. V gave up 1 base and J gave up 0 bases, with 13 bases separating them. The DNA of the CDR3 is TGCGCCAGCAGCCAAGGGGTCGCCACTAGCTCCTACGAGCAGTACTTC. The encoded protein is CASSQGVATSSYEQYF.

The chain links TRBV19 to TRBJ2-5; 10 bases match TRBD1. The CDR3 is made up of 14 amino acids. J was trimmed by 5 bases and V by 5 bases; bases with no gene match: 5. CDR1 is LNHDA, CDR2 SQIVND, per germline (reference sequence). The DNA of the CDR3 is TGTGCCAGTAGTGGGACAGGGGCGGGGGAGACCCAGTACTTC. Protein sequence: CASSGTGAGETQYF. The whole variable domain, filled in from reference TRBV19 and TRBJ2-5, reads DGGITQSPKYLFRKEGQNVTLSCEQNLNHDAMYWYRQDPGQGLRLIYYSQIVNDFQKGDIAEGYSVSREKKESFPLTVTSAQKNPTAFYLCASSGTGAGETQYFGPGTRLLVL.

The chain employs TRBV7-3 and TRBJ2-2; 8 positions match TRBD2. Germline V gene lookup returns CDR1 SGHTA and CDR2 FQGTGA. This CDR3 spans 15 amino acids. V gave up 6 bases and J gave up 0 bases; unmatched junction bases: 3. CDR3 residues: CASSLAGTNTGELFF. The CDR3 nucleotides read TGTGCCAGCAGTTTAGCGGGGACGAACACCGGGGAGCTGTTTTTT.

Only one count was recorded for this clone. The same CDR3 can be traced to other DNA sequences in this sample. The V and J genes are TRBV27 and TRBJ1-5; D not resolved. The CDR3 length is 13 residues. V was shortened by 2 bases and J by 1 base, with 3 bases between the two germline ends. The germline CDR1 and CDR2 sequences are MNHEY and SMNVEV (reference sequence). The CDR3 protein is CASSLGSNQPQHF. The CDR3 region has the DNA TGTGCCAGCAGTTTAGGCAGCAATCAGCCCCAGCATTTT.

This clone was counted a single time. The chain employs TRBV6-5 and TRBJ2-7, with 10 bases that match TRBD2. CDR3 length: 15 amino acids. V lost 5 bases to trimming and J lost 3 bases; unmatched junction nucleotides: 7. Germline V CDR1 and CDR2: MNHEY, SVGAGI. Here the CDR3 DNA reads TGTGCCAGCAGTAACAAGCGGGGGGGCCTCTACGAGCAGTACTTC. It yields the protein CASSNKRGGLYEQYF.

This clone was recorded only once. The chain employs TRBV5-1 and TRBJ2-6; D is unclear. The germline gives CDR1 SGHRS, CDR2 YFSETQ. CDR3 size: 16 residues. V lost 1 base, J lost 0 bases, and 8 bases lay in between. The CDR3 here is CASSLTVSSGANVLTF. As DNA, the CDR3 is TGCGCCAGCAGCTTGACAGTTTCCTCTGGGGCCAACGTCCTGACTTTC.

The chain carries TRBV6-6 and TRBJ2-4, with D unresolved. CDR3 size: 15 residues. The V gene lost 2 bases and the J gene lost 0 bases, with 8 bases spanning the gap. The germline V gene has CDR1 MNHNY and CDR2 SVGAGI (reference sequence). This CDR3 is CASSYEELAKNIQYF. CDR3 nucleotides: TGTGCCAGCAGTTACGAGGAACTAGCCAAAAACATTCAGTACTTC.

The gene calls are TRBV12-3 or TRBV12-4 and TRBJ2-3; maybe TRBD2 (6 bases). This CDR3 is built from 13 residues. V gave up 6 bases and J gave up 4 bases, with 11 bases separating them. CDR3 region: CASRLTSSDTQYF. In DNA form, the CDR3 reads TGTGCCAGCAGGCTGACTAGTTCAGATACGCAGTATTTT.

CDR3 region: CASSLGTVYGYTF. The CDR3 region has the DNA TGTGCCAGCAGTTTGGGGACAGTCTATGGCTACACCTTC. The chain combines TRBV12-3 or TRBV12-4 with TRBJ1-2; TRBD1 agrees at 7 bases. V was clipped by 3 bases and J by 4 bases; unmatched bases: 2. This CDR3 spans 13 amino acids.

The V and J genes are TRBV11-2 and TRBJ2-7; the match to TRBD2 covers 10 bases. Germline V gene sequence: CDR1 SGHAT, CDR2 FQNNGV. The CDR3 covers 15 residues. J gave up 2 bases and V 3 bases, and 4 bases lay outside the gene matches. The CDR3 is CASSFSSGGTYEQYF. CDR3 DNA: TGTGCCAGCAGCTTTTCTAGCGGGGGAACCTACGAGCAGTACTTC.

The CDR3 is CASSLLGTSNYEQYF. In DNA form, the CDR3 reads TGTGCCAGCAGCCTACTCGGGACTAGCAACTACGAGCAGTACTTC. The chain combines TRBV5-6 with TRBJ2-7; 9 positions agree with TRBD2. The CDR3 consists of 15 residues. V was clipped by 4 bases and J by 3 bases; unmatched bases: 8. Germline V gene sequence: CDR1 SGHDT, CDR2 YYEEEE.

The CDR3 loop reads CATSGSEDFFFDLLGMRAGNEQFF. The DNA for the CDR3 is TGTGCCACCAGTGGTAGTGAAGATTTTTTTTTCGATTTGCTGGGGATGAGGGCCGGCAATGAGCAGTTCTTC. The V and J genes are TRBV24-1 and TRBJ2-1, with D perhaps matching TRBD2 (5 bases). CDR3 size: 24 residues. With 5 bases removed from V and 6 bases from J, the gap between germline ends came to 43 bases. Germline V CDR1 and CDR2: KGHDR, SFDVKD.

The chain links TRBV18 to TRBJ2-1; 7 bases fit TRBD2. Per germline, CDR1 KGHSH and CDR2 LQKENI. The V and J ends lost 6 bases and 5 bases, in that order; junction bases with no gene match: 13. The CDR3 consists of 16 residues. The CDR3 coding sequence is TGTGCCAGCTCTCCCCGGAGCGGGATTCGAGACAATGAGCAGTTCTTC. This gives the protein CASSPRSGIRDNEQFF.

The chain uses TRBV21-1 and TRBJ2-5; the table's D gene call, TRBD2, was not cross checked with the DNA. TRBV21-1 is recorded as a pseudogene. This CDR3 is 16 amino acids long. CDR3 loop: CASSKPFRECQETQYF. The CDR3 coding sequence is TGTGCCAGCAGCAAACCATTCCGGGAATGCCAAGAGACCCAGTACTTC.

The sample holds many counts of this clone. The chain couples TRBV6-4 to TRBJ2-1; D remains ambiguous. Trimming left V 4 bases short and J 1 base short, with 17 bases between. The germline V gene has CDR1 MRHNA and CDR2 SNTAGT. This CDR3 spans 17 amino acids. The CDR3 sequence is CASSVFPAGVSYNEQFF. CDR3 DNA: TGTGCCAGCAGTGTTTTTCCGGCAGGTGTGTCCTACAATGAGCAGTTCTTC.

The chain employs TRBV30 and TRBJ1-3; unclear D gene. The CDR3 is 15 amino acids. Germline V CDR1 and CDR2: GTSNPN, SVGIG (reference sequence). Trimming cost V 4 bases and J 2 bases, with 15 bases left between them. CDR3 loop: CAWTQQRVPGNTIYF. CDR3 DNA: TGTGCCTGGACCCAACAGAGAGTACCTGGAAACACCATATATTTT.

CDR3 in amino acids: CASSFAKGDDSYEQYF. In DNA form, the CDR3 reads TGTGCCAGCAGCTTTGCGAAGGGAGATGATTCCTACGAGCAGTACTTC. The chain carries TRBV12-1 and TRBJ2-7; TRBD2, the table's D call, lacks a check against the DNA. TRBV12-1 is shown as a pseudogene. The CDR3 has 16 amino acids.

The chain joins TRBV5-8 to TRBJ2-1, with 9 positions matching TRBD2. Per germline, CDR1 SGHTS and CDR2 YDEGEE. V shed 4 bases and J 5 bases; nucleotides not matched to a gene: 7. The CDR3 length is 15 residues. CDR3 loop: CASSPRGLADNEQFF. The CDR3 DNA sequence: TGTGCCAGCAGCCCCCGGGGACTAGCCGACAATGAGCAGTTCTTC.

This clone has just a few counts. CDR3 nucleotides: TGTGCCTGGAGTCCCTCCATGACAGGGGGCATTGGGGGCTACACCTTC. Protein: CAWSPSMTGGIGGYTF. The rearrangement uses TRBV30 and TRBJ1-2; 10 bases line up with TRBD1. The CDR3 runs to 16 residues. The V segment lost 2 bases and the J segment 8 bases; nucleotides outside the gene matches: 14. CDR1 and CDR2 from the germline V gene are GTSNPN and SVGIG (reference sequence).

The genes are TRBV7-2 and TRBJ2-1; 11 bases are shared with TRBD1. Germline trimming cut 5 bases from V and 7 bases from J; bases unmatched to any gene: 7. CDR3 length: 15 residues. Germline V gene data show CDR1 as SGHTA and CDR2 as FQGNSA. The CDR3 protein is CASSPRDRGVNEQFF. The DNA of the CDR3 is TGTGCCAGCAGCCCTCGGGACAGGGGGGTTAATGAGCAGTTCTTC. The full variable domain, its missing parts supplied by reference TRBV7-2 and TRBJ2-1, is GAGVSQSPSNKVTEKGKDVELRCDPISGHTALYWYRQSLGQGLEFLIYFQGNSAPDKSGLPSDRFSAERTGGSVSTLTIQRTQQEDSAVYLCASSPRDRGVNEQFFGPGTRLTVL.

The CDR3 coding sequence is TGTGCCAGCAGTGATCCCCCGACAGGTCAAGGAGAAGGCTACACCTTC. Amino acids: CASSDPPTGQGEGYTF. The chain couples TRBV6-1 to TRBJ1-2, with a tentative D call TRBD1 (6 bases). From germline, CDR1 is MNHNS and CDR2 SASEGT. This CDR3 region has 16 residues. V was cut by 3 bases and J by 8 bases, with 22 bases left in between.

The chain is built from TRBV5-8 and TRBJ2-1; 7 bases are shared with TRBD1. J lost 2 bases, V lost 4 bases, and 9 bases had no gene match. Per germline, CDR1 SGHTS and CDR2 YDEGEE. This CDR3 is built from 16 residues. For the CDR3, the DNA is TGTGCCAGCAGCGGGCTGACCGGGACAGCCTACAATGAGCAGTTCTTC. This gives the protein CASSGLTGTAYNEQFF.

The V gene is TRBV14, the J gene TRBJ2-6, with 10 positions matching TRBD1. This CDR3 comprises 19 residues. With 1 base clipped from V and 2 bases from J, the junction kept 8 bases outside the gene matches. From germline, CDR1 is SGHDN and CDR2 FVKESK. The CDR3 is CASSQVSGQGSPGANVLTF. As DNA, the CDR3 is TGTGCCAGCAGCCAAGTATCGGGACAGGGGAGCCCTGGGGCCAACGTCCTGACTTTC.

The chain uses TRBV19 and TRBJ2-2; the D gene is possibly TRBD1 (6 bases). There are 15 residues in the CDR3. Trimming removed 1 base from V and 1 base from J, with 7 bases in between. Germline assignment: CDR1 LNHDA and CDR2 SQIVND (reference sequence). The CDR3 here is CASSIGTVNTGELFF. The DNA of the CDR3 is TGTGCCAGTAGTATAGGGACAGTGAACACCGGGGAGCTGTTTTTT.

This clone was detected only once. The V gene is TRBV7-3, the J gene TRBJ1-5, with TRBD1 identical over 8 bases. The junction had 12 bases not matched to a gene; V was cut back by 1 base and J by 7 bases. CDR3 length: 17 amino acids. Germline V gene lookup returns CDR1 SGHTA and CDR2 FQGTGA. CDR3 loop: CASSLIRRRGRDQPQHF. CDR3 DNA: TGTGCCAGCAGCTTAATACGGCGCAGGGGGCGCGACCAGCCCCAGCATTTT.

The table lists this clone with a count of one. This chain uses TRBV7-2 with TRBJ2-7; 11 positions match TRBD2. Germline assignment: CDR1 SGHTA and CDR2 FQGNSA. There are 15 residues in the CDR3. The ends lost 5 bases at V and 6 bases at J; junction bases unmatched: 9. The chain's CDR3 is CASSQQGTSGGEQYF. The CDR3 DNA is TGTGCCAGCAGCCAACAGGGGACTAGCGGTGGCGAGCAGTACTTC.